Listed below are T cell receptor beta chains from one sample, sequenced in a study of cytomegalovirus exposure and HLA in healthy donors. Clones were read by immunoSEQ multiplex PCR, and TCRdb kept only the in-frame ones, dropping some. This sample's clone table lists tens of thousands of clones. The specimen sequenced was PBMCs. These receptors came from a man younger than 30 in good health and CMV-seropositive. Both conserved end residues are part of each CDR3. A D gene is named only where the DNA matches it firmly.

cdr3_length,j_call,v_call,d_call,cdr3_nt,cdr3_aa
14,TRBJ2-5,TRBV6-6,TRBD2,TGTGCCAGCAGTCCACCCGGGACTAAAGAGACCCAGTACTTC,CASSPPGTKETQYF
13,TRBJ1-2,TRBV5-1,.,TGCGCCAGCAGCCTAAGGGGTGACTATGGCTACACCTTC,CASSLRGDYGYTF
14,TRBJ2-5,TRBV30,TRBD2,TGTGCCCGAAGGACGGGAGGGCCTGGGGAGACCCAGTACTTC,CARRTGGPGETQYF
14,TRBJ1-1,TRBV4-1,.,TGCGCCAGCAGCCCTTCGACAGGGAACACTGAAGCTTTCTTT,CASSPSTGNTEAFF
15,TRBJ2-7,TRBV7-8,TRBD1,TGTGCCAGCAGCTTCCACAGGGGGCGACCGTACGAGCAGTACTTC,CASSFHRGRPYEQYF
17,TRBJ2-3,TRBV14,TRBD2,TGTGCCAGCAGCCAAGATCAGCGAGCGGGAGGATCAGATACGCAGTATTTT,CASSQDQRAGGSDTQYF
18,TRBJ2-2,TRBV28,TRBD2,TGTGCCAGCAGTGGGGGAGGGGACTTCCTCCGGGGGACCGGGGAGCTGTTTTTT,CASSGGGDFLRGTGELFF
15,TRBJ1-1,TRBV7-9,.,TGTGCCAGCAGCCCGGGTGGAGGGCTAAACACTGAAGCTTTCTTT,CASSPGGGLNTEAFF
13,TRBJ1-5,TRBV30,.,TGTGCCTGGAGAGAGGACAATCGCCAGCCCCAGCATTTT,CAWREDNRQPQHF
11,TRBJ2-7,TRBV20-1,.,TGCAGTGCTAGTCGGAGCTACGAGCAGTACTTC,CSASRSYEQYF
14,TRBJ2-1,TRBV19,.,TGTGCCAGTAGTCCCGGGAGAGAGTACAATGAGCAGTTCTTC,CASSPGREYNEQFF
15,TRBJ2-5,TRBV9,.,TGTGCCAGCAGCGCGACGGGGTTTTTCCAAGAGACCCAGTACTTC,CASSATGFFQETQYF
13,TRBJ2-3,TRBV11-3,.,TGTGCCAGCAGCTTAGACCGGTTGGATACGCAGTATTTT,CASSLDRLDTQYF
15,TRBJ2-1,TRBV29-1,.,TGCAGCGTTGAAGAGGCATCAGGGTACTACAATGAGCAGTTCTTC,CSVEEASGYYNEQFF
15,TRBJ1-2,TRBV5-1,.,TGCGCCAGCAGCTTCAGGACAGCCACTAACTATGGCTACACCTTC,CASSFRTATNYGYTF
15,TRBJ1-2,TRBV18,TRBD1,TGTGCCAGCTCACAAATGGGACAGGGGATGGATGGCTACACCTTC,CASSQMGQGMDGYTF
13,TRBJ2-7,TRBV7-9,.,TGTGCCAGCAGCTTGTCACTCCGCTACGAGCAGTACTTC,CASSLSLRYEQYF
15,TRBJ1-4,TRBV6-5,.,TGTGCCAGCAGCCGCGACAGGACGAGGAATGAAAAACTGTTTTTT,CASSRDRTRNEKLFF
16,TRBJ1-4,TRBV30,TRBD1,TGTGCCTGGAGTCCTCCCGAAAGACAGGGGAATGAAAAACTGTTTTTT,CAWSPPERQGNEKLFF
12,TRBJ2-1,TRBV5-5,.,TGTGCCAGCAGCTTTAGTTTGAATGAGCAGTTCTTC,CASSFSLNEQFF
15,TRBJ2-3,TRBV19,.,TGTGCCAGTAGCCGGGGATATGGGCCCACAGATACGCAGTATTTT,CASSRGYGPTDTQYF
15,TRBJ2-7,TRBV7-2,TRBD1,TGTGCCAGCAGCTTAGCCCGGGACAGGGGCTACGAGCAGTACTTC,CASSLARDRGYEQYF
14,TRBJ2-7,TRBV4-1,TRBD2,TGCGCCAGCAGCCCCCATGGACTAGCTAGCGAGCAGTACTTC,CASSPHGLASEQYF
17,TRBJ1-2,TRBV7-8,TRBD1,TGTGCCAGCAGCCCAGAATCGGGACAGGGGAACAACTATGGCTACACCTTC,CASSPESGQGNNYGYTF
17,TRBJ2-1,TRBV7-2,TRBD2,TGTGCCAGCAGCCCATCAGTTAGCGGGAGTCCCTACAATGAGCAGTTCTTC,CASSPSVSGSPYNEQFF
14,TRBJ2-7,TRBV4-1,.,TGCGCCAGCAGCCATATCTCTTCGGGGTACGAGCAGTACTTC,CASSHISSGYEQYF
16,TRBJ2-7,TRBV4-2,.,TGTGCCAGCAGCCAAGTATCCTATCGGGTGTCCTACGAGCAGTACTTC,CASSQVSYRVSYEQYF
14,TRBJ2-1,TRBV10-3,TRBD2,TGTGCCATCAGAGCAGAACAAAGCGGGAGTAAGCAGTTCTTC,CAIRAEQSGSKQFF
16,TRBJ1-4,TRBV5-1,TRBD1,TGCGCCAGCAGACCCGGACAGGGGGCTACTAATGAAAAACTGTTTTTT,CASRPGQGATNEKLFF
17,TRBJ2-4,TRBV2,TRBD2,TGTGCCAGCAGTGGGACTAGCGGGAGTGACACCAAAAACATTCAGTACTTC,CASSGTSGSDTKNIQYF
11,TRBJ2-3,TRBV30,.,TGTGCCTGGGATCGAGGAGGTACGCAGTATTTT,CAWDRGGTQYF
18,TRBJ2-1,TRBV15,.,TGTGCCACCAGCAGAGATCGTTCTACGGGAGTGGGATACAATGAGCAGTTCTTC,CATSRDRSTGVGYNEQFF
12,TRBJ1-1,TRBV30,.,TGTGCCGGCGCCCGGAGCAACACTGAAGCTTTCTTT,CAGARSNTEAFF
19,TRBJ2-3,TRBV27,TRBD1,TGTGCCAGCAGTCTGCTCTTGGGACAGGGATTTCAACGGGCAGATACGCAGTATTTT,CASSLLLGQGFQRADTQYF
14,TRBJ1-4,TRBV7-6,TRBD1,TGTGCCAGCAGCTTACGGGCAGGGGGGGAAAAACTGTTTTTT,CASSLRAGGEKLFF
15,TRBJ2-3,TRBV10-1,.,TGCGCCAGCAGTGAGTCGAGTTGGAGGACAGATACGCAGTATTTT,CASSESSWRTDTQYF
15,TRBJ2-7,TRBV19,TRBD1,TGTGCCAGTAGTCCCTCTCCGACAGGGATGCAAGAGCAGTACTTC,CASSPSPTGMQEQYF
18,TRBJ2-3,TRBV4-1,.,TGCGCCAGCAGCCAAGTTCCTTGGGGAGCTATTTTGAAAGATACGCAGTATTTT,CASSQVPWGAILKDTQYF
15,TRBJ2-5,TRBV11-3,.,TGTGCCAGCAGCCAAGGGACACTAGACCAAGAGACCCAGTACTTC,CASSQGTLDQETQYF